This is a list of T cell receptor beta chains from one sample in a study of T cells expressing NK-cell markers. TCRdb reprocessed the 5' RACE reads and reports one entry per CDR3 protein, with no DNA. The sample's table shows fewer than 400,000 distinct CDR3 sequences. Sequenced material: blood T cells: a sorted CD56 or NKG2C T cell subset, CD4+ or CD8+ T cells, or bulk PBMC T cells (not recorded which). The origin of the receptors is a man aged 18 to 70 in good health. The CDR3 runs from the conserved cysteine through the conserved F or W.

v_call	j_call	cdr3_aa
TRBV7-9	TRBJ1-1	CASRPPAVEAFF
TRBV4-1	TRBJ2-5	CASSQASGGAGQGVAQYF
TRBV20-1	TRBJ2-1	CSAREAAGKRNEQFF
TRBV5-6	TRBJ1-3	CASSFGDRNTIYF
TRBV7-8	TRBJ2-1	CASSSSPWEINEQFF
TRBV29-1	TRBJ1-5	CSAAGTGFGDSNQPQHF
TRBV20-1	TRBJ2-7	CSAVKDSPPRNEQYF
TRBV5-1	TRBJ2-3	CASSLAGTLFTDTQYF
TRBV7-3	TRBJ2-1	CASSSPERGESEQFF
TRBV12-3/TRBV12-4	TRBJ2-1	CASSGWNYNEQFF
TRBV12-3/TRBV12-4	TRBJ1-2	CASRLGGNQYGYTF
TRBV11-2	TRBJ2-1	CASSLVGAGYSYNEQFF
TRBV2	TRBJ2-3	CASSGPERGFTDTQYF
TRBV4-1	TRBJ2-2	CASSRGQGGNTGELFF
TRBV7-9	TRBJ1-3	CASSSWGTGTGNTIYF
TRBV23-1	TRBJ2-3	CASSPHWKSTDTQYF
TRBV20-1	TRBJ2-3	CSAPGAGGTDTQYF
TRBV28	TRBJ1-6	CASSPASPGGSPLHF
TRBV2	TRBJ2-2	CASSTGLNTGELFF
TRBV12-3/TRBV12-4	TRBJ1-2	CASSPGQTFNYGYTF
TRBV5-6	TRBJ1-2	CASSFLRDRFSYGYTF
TRBV3-1	TRBJ2-3	CASSQDSRTSGGYTQYF